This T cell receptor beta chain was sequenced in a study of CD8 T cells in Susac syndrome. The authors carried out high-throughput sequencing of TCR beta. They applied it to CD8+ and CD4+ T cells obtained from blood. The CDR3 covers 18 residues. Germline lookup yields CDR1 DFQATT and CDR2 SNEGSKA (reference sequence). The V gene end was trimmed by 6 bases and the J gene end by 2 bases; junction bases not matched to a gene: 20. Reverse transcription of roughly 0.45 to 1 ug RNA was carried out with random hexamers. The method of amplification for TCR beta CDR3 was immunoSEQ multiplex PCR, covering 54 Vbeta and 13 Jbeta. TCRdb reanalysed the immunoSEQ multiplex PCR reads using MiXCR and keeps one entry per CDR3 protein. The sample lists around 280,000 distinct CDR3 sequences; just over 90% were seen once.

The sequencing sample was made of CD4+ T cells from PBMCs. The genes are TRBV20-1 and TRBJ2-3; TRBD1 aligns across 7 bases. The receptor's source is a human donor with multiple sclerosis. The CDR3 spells CSASEPGTGTVYTDTQYF. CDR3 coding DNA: TGCAGTGCCAGTGAGCCAGGAACCGGGACAGTCTACACAGATACGCAGTATTTT.